This TCR beta chain came from a study of blood T cell repertoires in COVID-19 (TCRdb year 2020). Looking at the study overall: Collaborator samples came from the United States, Italy and Spain and covered acute and convalescent phases of COVID-19. Where available, HLA class I and class II types were taken from metadata supplied by the sample provider and were not determined by assay-based typing. The sample metadata nearly always contained a de-identified subject ID, COVID-19 status, age in years and sex. Samples were obtained from the ongoing ImmuneRACE study (first 160 participants) and from some 1,300 subjects provided by 6 global collaborators. The material from the prospective study consisted of cDNA or gDNA derived from T cells, B-cell-depleted T cells, or PBMCs. The repertoires were made available in a free public database intended to serve as a resource for research on the immune response to SARS-CoV-2. The dataset comprised deeply sampled blood TCRbeta repertoires from subjects exposed to, actively infected with, or recovered from COVID-19.

For this clone: This receptor's antigen is unknown. No clone much larger than this one lies a single base away; base qualities are absent.

TCRbeta CDR3 regions were amplified from genomic DNA by means of the immunoSEQ Assay, a bias-controlled multiplex PCR. Concerning the study's data processing: Within the assay, amplification of reference gene primers was used to estimate how many nucleated cells each sample contained. Sequence reads were collapsed and filtered to measure the absolute abundance of every unique TCRbeta CDR3 rearrangement. For each sample, productive Simpson clonality was calculated by taking the square root of Simpson's diversity index across productive rearrangements. TCRdb mirrors the immuneACCESS table, restricted to in-frame sequences. Some clones are absent from its copies; in checked studies, under half trace to an unresolved V gene, and the reason for the others is unknown. V and J calls and clone size are given by that table; D and trimming were obtained from the DNA. The sample table records some 150,000 clones; approximately 81% of these occur just once. The ten largest make up about 14% of the sample.

In Seattle, one collaborating source enrolled patients while the infection was active and tracked those patients longitudinally over the course of disease. The collaborating institutions used their own protocols to collect whole blood in K2EDTA tubes. Collaborator samples were shipped for TCRbeta analysis as frozen whole blood, isolated PBMCs, or DNA extracted from either sample type. From its cysteine to its phenylalanine, the CDR3 spans 14 amino acids. Just CDR3 DNA is preserved here, 42 bases in frame from base 1. The germline V gene (reference sequence) yields LNHDA for CDR1 and SQIVND for CDR2. V was cut back by 1 base and J by 2 bases, leaving a gap of 7 bases between them. The investigation overall reported the following: The quantity of clinical and demographic metadata differed by source and by participant and was supplied without curation.

The V gene is TRBV19 and the J gene is TRBJ2-3; too little of a D gene remains to name it. What was sequenced was peripheral blood. The receptor's source is a woman in her 70s with COVID-19, enrolled during active disease. The nucleotide sequence is TGTGCCAGTAGTATAGGACTTAACACAGATACGCAGTATTTT. The translation is CASSIGLNTDTQYF.